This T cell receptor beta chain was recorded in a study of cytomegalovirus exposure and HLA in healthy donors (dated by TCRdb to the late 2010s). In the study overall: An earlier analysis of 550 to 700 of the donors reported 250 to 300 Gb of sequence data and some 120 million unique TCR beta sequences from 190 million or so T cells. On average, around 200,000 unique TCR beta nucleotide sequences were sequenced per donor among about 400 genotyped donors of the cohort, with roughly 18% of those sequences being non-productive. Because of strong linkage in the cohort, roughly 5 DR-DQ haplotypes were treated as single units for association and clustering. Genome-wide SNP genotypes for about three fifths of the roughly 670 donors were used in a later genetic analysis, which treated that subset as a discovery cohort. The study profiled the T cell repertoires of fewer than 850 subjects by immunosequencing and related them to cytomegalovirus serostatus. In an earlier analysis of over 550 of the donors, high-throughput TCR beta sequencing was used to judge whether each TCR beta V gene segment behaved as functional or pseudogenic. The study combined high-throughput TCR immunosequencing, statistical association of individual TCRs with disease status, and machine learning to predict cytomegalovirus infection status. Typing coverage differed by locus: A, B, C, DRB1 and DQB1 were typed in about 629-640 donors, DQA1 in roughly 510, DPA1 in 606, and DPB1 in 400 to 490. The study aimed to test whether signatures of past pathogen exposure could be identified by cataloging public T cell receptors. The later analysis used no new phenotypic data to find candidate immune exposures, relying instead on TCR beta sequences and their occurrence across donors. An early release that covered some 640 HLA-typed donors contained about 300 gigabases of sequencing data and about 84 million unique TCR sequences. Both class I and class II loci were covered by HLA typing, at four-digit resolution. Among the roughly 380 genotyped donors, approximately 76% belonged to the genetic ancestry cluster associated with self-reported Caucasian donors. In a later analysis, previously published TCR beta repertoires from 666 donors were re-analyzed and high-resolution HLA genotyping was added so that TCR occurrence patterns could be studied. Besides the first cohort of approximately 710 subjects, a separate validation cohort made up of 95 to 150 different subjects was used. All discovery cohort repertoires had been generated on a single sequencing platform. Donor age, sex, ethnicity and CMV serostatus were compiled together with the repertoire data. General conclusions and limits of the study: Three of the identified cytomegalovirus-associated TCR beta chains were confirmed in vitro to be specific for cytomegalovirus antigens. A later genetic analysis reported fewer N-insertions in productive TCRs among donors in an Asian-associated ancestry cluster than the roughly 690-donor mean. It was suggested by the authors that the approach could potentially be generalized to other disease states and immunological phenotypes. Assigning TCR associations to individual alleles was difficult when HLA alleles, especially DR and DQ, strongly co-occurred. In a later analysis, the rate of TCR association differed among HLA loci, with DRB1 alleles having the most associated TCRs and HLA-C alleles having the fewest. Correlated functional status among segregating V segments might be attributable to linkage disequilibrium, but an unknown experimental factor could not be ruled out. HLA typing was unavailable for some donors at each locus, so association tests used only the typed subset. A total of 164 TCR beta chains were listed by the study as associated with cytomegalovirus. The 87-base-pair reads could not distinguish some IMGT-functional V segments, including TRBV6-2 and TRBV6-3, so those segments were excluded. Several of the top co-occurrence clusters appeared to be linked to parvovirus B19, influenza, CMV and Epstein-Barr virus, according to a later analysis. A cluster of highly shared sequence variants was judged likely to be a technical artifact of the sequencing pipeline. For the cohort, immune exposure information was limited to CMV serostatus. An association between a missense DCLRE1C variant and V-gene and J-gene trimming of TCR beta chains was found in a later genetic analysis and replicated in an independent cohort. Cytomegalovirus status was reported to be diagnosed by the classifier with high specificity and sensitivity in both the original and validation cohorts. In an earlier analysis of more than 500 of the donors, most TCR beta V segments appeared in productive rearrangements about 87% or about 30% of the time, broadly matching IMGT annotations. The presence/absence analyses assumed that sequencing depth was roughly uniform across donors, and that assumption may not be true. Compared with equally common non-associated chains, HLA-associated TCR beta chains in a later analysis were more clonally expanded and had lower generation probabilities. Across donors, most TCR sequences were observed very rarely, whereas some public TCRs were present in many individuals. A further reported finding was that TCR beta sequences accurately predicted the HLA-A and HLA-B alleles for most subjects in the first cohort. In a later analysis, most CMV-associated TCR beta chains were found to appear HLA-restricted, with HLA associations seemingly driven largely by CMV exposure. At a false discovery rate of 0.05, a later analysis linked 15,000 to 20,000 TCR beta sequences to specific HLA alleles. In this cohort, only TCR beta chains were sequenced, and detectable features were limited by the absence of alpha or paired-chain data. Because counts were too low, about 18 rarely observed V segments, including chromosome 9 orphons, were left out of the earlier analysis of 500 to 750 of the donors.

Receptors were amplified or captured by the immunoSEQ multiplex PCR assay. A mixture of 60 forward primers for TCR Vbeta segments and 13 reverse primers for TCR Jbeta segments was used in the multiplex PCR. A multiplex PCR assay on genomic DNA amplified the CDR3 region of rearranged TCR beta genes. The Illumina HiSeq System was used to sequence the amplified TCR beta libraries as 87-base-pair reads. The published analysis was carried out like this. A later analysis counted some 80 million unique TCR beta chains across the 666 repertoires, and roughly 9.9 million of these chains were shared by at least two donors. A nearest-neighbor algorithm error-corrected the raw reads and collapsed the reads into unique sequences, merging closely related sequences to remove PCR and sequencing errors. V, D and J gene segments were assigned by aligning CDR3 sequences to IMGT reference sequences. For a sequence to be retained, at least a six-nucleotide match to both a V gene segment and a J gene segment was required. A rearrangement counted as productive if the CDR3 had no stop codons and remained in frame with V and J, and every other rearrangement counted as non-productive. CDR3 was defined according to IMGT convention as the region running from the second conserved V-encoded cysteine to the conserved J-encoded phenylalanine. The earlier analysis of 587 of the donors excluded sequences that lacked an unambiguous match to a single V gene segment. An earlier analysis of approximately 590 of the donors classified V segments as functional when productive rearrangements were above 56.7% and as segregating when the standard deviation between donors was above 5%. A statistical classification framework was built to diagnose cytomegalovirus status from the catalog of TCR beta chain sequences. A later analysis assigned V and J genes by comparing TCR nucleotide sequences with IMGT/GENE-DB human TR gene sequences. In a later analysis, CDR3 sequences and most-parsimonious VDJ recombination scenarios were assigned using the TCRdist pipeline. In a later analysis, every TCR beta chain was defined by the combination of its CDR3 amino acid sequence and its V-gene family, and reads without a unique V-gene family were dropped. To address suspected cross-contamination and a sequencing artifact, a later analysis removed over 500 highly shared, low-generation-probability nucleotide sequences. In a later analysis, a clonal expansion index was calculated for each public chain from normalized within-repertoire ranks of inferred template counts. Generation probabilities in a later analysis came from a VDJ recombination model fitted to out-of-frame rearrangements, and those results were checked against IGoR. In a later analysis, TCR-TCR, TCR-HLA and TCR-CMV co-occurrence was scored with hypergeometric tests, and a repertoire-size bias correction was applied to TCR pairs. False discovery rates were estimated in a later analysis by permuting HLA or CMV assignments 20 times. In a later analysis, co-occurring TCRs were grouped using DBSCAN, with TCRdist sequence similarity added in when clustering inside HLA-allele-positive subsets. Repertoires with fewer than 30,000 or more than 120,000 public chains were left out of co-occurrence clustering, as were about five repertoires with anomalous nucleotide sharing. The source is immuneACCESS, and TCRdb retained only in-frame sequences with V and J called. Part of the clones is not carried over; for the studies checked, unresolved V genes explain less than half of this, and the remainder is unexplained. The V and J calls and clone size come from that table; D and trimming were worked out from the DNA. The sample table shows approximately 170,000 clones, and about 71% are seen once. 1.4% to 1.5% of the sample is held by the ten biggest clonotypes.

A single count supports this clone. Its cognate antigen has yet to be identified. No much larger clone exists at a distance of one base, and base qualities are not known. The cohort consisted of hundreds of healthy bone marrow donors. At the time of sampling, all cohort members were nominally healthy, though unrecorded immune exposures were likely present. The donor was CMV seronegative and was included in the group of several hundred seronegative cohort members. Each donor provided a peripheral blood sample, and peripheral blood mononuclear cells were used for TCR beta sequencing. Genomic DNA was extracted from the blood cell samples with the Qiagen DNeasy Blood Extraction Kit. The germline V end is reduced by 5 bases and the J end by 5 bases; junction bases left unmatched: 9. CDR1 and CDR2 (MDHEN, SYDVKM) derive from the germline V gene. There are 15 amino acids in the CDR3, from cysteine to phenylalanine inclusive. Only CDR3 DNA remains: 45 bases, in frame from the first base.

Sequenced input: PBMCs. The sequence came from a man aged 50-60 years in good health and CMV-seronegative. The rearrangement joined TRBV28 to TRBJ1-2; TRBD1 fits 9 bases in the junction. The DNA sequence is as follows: TGTGCCAGCAGTCCCCGGGACAGGGAAGTTTATGGCTACACCTTC. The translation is CASSPRDREVYGYTF.